Listed below are T cell receptor beta chains from one sample, sequenced in a study of T cell changes during pregnancy in multiple sclerosis. Data came from immunoSEQ multiplex PCR; TCRdb stores just in-frame clones and leaves some out. The table lists tens of thousands of clones, roughly 90% of them singletons. This sample comprised CD8+ T cells from peripheral blood mononuclear cells, obtained in the third trimester of pregnancy. The receptors were sampled from a female donor with multiple sclerosis, enrolled in a pregnancy study. Both conserved end residues are part of each CDR3. The D gene is left open where the match is weak. The size of a clone is reported for some rows only, either as once, few or many, or as a class for expanded clones.

d_gene | j_gene | abundance | v_gene | CDR3aa | CDR3nt
NA | TRBJ2-7 | NA | TRBV13 | CASSLGQGPTYEQYF | TGTGCCAGCAGCTTAGGGCAGGGCCCTACCTACGAGCAGTACTTC
NA | TRBJ1-2 | NA | TRBV4-2 | CASSQDGPSSADGYTF | TGTGCCAGCAGCCAAGATGGCCCTTCCTCCGCGGATGGCTACACCTTC
NA | TRBJ1-4 | NA | TRBV6-6 | CAGGRVGEKLFF | TGTGCCGGCGGCAGGGTCGGTGAAAAACTGTTTTTT
TRBD2 | TRBJ2-1 | NA | TRBV4-3 | CASSQDNSLAGGYNEQFF | TGCGCCAGCAGCCAAGATAACTCGCTAGCGGGGGGCTACAATGAGCAGTTCTTC
TRBD2 | TRBJ2-7 | NA | TRBV27 | CASSPGLAGLYEQYF | TGTGCCAGCAGCCCCGGACTAGCGGGCCTCTACGAGCAGTACTTC
TRBD1 | TRBJ1-5 | NA | TRBV5-4 | CASSSGTGNQPQHF | TGTGCCAGCAGCTCCGGGACAGGGAATCAGCCCCAGCATTTT
TRBD2 | TRBJ2-1 | NA | TRBV9 | CASNPAGGPYNEQFF | TGTGCCAGCAACCCAGCGGGGGGCCCTTACAATGAGCAGTTCTTC
NA | TRBJ1-2 | NA | TRBV6-4 | CASSPGGPDGYTF | TGTGCCAGCAGCCCAGGTGGGCCGGATGGCTACACCTTC
TRBD2 | TRBJ2-3 | NA | TRBV29-1 | CSVGGLAGEKVGPDTQYF | TGCAGCGTTGGGGGGCTAGCGGGGGAGAAAGTAGGTCCAGATACGCAGTATTTT
TRBD2 | TRBJ2-3 | NA | TRBV6-5 | CASSLSGFTDTQYF | TGTGCCAGCAGCCTTAGCGGGTTCACAGATACGCAGTATTTT
TRBD1 | TRBJ2-7 | NA | TRBV2 | CASSEEGQGTYEQYF | TGTGCCAGCAGTGAGGAGGGACAGGGGACCTACGAGCAGTACTTC
NA | TRBJ2-5 | NA | TRBV7-9 | CASSQAYSETQYF | TGTGCCAGCAGCCAGGCCTATTCAGAGACCCAGTACTTC
TRBD1 | TRBJ2-1 | NA | TRBV9 | CASSVTGESYNEQFF | TGTGCCAGCAGCGTAACAGGGGAGTCCTACAATGAGCAGTTCTTC
NA | TRBJ2-1 | NA | TRBV7-8 | CASSLEQSSYNEQFF | TGTGCCAGCAGCTTAGAACAGAGCTCCTACAATGAGCAGTTCTTC
NA | TRBJ2-5 | NA | TRBV9 | CASTFPEALQETQYF | TGTGCCAGCACCTTCCCTGAAGCCTTACAAGAGACCCAGTACTTC
NA | TRBJ1-1 | NA | TRBV7-9 | CAGLRGPNTEAFF | TGTGCCGGACTCAGGGGACCCAACACTGAAGCTTTCTTT
NA | TRBJ2-1 | few | TRBV6-5 | CAIALGPSYNEQFF | TGTGCCATCGCACTAGGGCCATCCTACAATGAGCAGTTCTTC